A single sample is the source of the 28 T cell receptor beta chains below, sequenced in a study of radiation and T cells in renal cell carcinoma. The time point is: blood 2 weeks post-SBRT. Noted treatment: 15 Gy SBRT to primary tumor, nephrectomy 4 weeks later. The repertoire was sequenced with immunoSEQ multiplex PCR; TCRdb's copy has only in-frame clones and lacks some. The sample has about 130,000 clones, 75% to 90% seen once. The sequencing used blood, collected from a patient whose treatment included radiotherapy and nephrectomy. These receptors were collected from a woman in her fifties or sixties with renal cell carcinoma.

The CDR3 coding sequence is TGTGCCAGCAGCGTAGTGGCGGGGCCTGAAGCTTTCTTT. Its protein product is CASSVVAGPEAFF. V and J are TRBV9 and TRBJ1-1, with D tentatively TRBD1 (5 bases). CDR3 length equals 13 residues. The germline V gene has CDR1 SGDLS and CDR2 YYNGEE. Trimming left V 0 bases short and J 6 bases short, with 9 bases between.

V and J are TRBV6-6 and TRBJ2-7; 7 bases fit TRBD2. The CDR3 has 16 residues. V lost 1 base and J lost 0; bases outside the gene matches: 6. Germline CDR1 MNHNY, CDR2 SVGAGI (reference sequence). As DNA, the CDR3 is TGTGCCAGCAGTTACTGGGAGGGGCCGAGCTCCTACGAGCAGTACTTC. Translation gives CASSYWEGPSSYEQYF.

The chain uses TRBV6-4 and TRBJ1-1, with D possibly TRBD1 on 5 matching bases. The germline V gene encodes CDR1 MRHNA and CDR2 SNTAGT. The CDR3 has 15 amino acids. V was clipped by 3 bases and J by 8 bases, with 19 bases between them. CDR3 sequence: CASSDVEGLGAEAFF. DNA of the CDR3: TGTGCCAGCAGTGATGTTGAGGGCCTTGGGGCGGAAGCTTTCTTT.

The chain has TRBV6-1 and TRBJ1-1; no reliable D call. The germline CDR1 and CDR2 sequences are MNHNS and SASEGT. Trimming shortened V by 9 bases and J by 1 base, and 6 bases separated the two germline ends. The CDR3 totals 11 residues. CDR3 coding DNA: TGTGCCAGTGGGTGGAACACTGAAGCTTTCTTT. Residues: CASGWNTEAFF.

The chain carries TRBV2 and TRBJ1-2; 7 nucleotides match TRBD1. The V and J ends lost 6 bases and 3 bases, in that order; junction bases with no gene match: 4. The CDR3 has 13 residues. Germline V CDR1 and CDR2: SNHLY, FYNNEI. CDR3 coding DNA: TGTGCCAGCAGCCGGGACAGCGACTATGGCTACACCTTC. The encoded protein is CASSRDSDYGYTF.

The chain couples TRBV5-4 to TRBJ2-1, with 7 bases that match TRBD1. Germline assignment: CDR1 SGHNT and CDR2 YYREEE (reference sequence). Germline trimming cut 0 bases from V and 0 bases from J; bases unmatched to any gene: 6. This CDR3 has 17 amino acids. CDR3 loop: CASSLEGARGSYNEQFF. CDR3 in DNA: TGTGCCAGCAGCTTGGAGGGGGCCAGGGGCTCCTACAATGAGCAGTTCTTC. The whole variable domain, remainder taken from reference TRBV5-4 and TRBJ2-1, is ETGVTQSPTHLIKTRGQQVTLRCSSQSGHNTVSWYQQALGQGPQFIFQYYREEENGRGNFPPRFSGLQFPNYSSELNVNALELDDSALYLCASSLEGARGSYNEQFFGPGTRLTVL.

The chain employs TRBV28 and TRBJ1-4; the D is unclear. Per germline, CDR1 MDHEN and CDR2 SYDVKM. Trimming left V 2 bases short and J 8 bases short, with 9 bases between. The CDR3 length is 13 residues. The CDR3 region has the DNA TGTGCCAGCAGTTTACGGGTCTGGGAAAAACTGTTTTTT. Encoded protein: CASSLRVWEKLFF.

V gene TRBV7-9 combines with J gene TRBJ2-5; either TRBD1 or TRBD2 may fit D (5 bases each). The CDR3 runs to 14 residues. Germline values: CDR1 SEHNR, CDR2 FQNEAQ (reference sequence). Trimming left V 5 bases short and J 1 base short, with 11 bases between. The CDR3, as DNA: TGTGCCAGCAGCCAGGGACCCCTCCAAGAGACCCAGTACTTC. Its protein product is CASSQGPLQETQYF.

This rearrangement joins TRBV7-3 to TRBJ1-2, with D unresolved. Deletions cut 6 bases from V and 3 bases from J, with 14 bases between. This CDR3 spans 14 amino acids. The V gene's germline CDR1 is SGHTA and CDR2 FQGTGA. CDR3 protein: CASSRGSSDYGYTF. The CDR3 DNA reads TGTGCCAGCAGTCGAGGTTCGTCTGACTATGGCTACACCTTC.

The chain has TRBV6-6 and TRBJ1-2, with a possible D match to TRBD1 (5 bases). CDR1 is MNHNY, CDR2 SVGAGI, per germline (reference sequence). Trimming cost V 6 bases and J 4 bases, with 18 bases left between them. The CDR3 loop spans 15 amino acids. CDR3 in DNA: TGTGCCAGCAGCCCTACGGGGGAAATTCTCTATGGCTACACCTTC. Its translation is CASSPTGEILYGYTF.

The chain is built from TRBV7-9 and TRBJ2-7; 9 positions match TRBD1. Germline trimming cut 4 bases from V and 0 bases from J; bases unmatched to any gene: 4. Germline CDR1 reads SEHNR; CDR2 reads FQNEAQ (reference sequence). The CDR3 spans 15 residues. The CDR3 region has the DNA TGTGCCAGCAGCTCCTGGACAGGGGACTCCTACGAGCAGTACTTC. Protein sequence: CASSSWTGDSYEQYF.

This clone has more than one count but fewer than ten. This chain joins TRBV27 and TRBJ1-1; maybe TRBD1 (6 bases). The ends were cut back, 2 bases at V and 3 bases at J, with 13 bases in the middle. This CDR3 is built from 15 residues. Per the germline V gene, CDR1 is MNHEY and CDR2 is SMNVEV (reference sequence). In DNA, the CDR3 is TGTGCCAGCAGTTTAATGGGGGCCGTGGACACTGAAGCTTTCTTT. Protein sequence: CASSLMGAVDTEAFF.

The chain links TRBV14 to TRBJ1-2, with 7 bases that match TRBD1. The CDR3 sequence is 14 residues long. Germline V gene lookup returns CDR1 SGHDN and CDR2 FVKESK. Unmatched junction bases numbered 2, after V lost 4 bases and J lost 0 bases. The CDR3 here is CASSPGQTNYGYTF. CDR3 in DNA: TGTGCCAGCAGCCCGGGACAGACTAACTATGGCTACACCTTC. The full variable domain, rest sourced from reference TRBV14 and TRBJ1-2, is EAGVTQFPSHSVIEKGQTVTLRCDPISGHDNLYWYRRVMGKEIKFLLHFVKESKQDESGMPNNRFLAERTGGTYSTLKVQPAELEDSGVYFCASSPGQTNYGYTFGSGTRLTVV.

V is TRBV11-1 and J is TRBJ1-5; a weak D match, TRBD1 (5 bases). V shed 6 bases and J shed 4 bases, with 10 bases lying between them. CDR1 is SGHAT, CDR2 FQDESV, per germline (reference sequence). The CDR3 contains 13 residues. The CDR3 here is CASSYGGNQPQHF. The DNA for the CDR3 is TGTGCCAGCAGTTACGGGGGAAATCAGCCCCAGCATTTT.

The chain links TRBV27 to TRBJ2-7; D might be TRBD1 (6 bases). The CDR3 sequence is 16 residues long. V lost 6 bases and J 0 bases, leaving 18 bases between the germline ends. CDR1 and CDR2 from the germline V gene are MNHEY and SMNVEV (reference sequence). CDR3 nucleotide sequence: TGTGCCAGCAGCCCCCGCGAGGGGGTGAGCTCCTACGAGCAGTACTTC. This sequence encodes CASSPREGVSSYEQYF.

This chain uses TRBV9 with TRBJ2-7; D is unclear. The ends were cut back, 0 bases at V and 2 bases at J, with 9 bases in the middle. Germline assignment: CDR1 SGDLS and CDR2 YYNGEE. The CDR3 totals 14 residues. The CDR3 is CASSVASSTYEQYF. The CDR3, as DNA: TGTGCCAGCAGCGTAGCGTCATCCACCTACGAGCAGTACTTC.

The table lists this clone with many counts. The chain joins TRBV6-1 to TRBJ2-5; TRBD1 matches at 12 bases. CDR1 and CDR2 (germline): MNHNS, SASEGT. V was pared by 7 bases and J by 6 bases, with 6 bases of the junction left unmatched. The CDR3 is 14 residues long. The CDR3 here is CASIPGQGAKTQYF. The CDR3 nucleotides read TGTGCCAGCATACCGGGACAGGGGGCCAAGACCCAGTACTTC.

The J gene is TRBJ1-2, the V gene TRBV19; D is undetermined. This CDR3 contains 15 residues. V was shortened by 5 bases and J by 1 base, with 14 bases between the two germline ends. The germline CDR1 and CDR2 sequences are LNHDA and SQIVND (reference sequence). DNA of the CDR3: TGTGCCAGTAGTGTCGGGCCTCTCCATAACTATGGCTACACCTTC. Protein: CASSVGPLHNYGYTF. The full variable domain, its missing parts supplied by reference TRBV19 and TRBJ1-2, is DGGITQSPKYLFRKEGQNVTLSCEQNLNHDAMYWYRQDPGQGLRLIYYSQIVNDFQKGDIAEGYSVSREKKESFPLTVTSAQKNPTAFYLCASSVGPLHNYGYTFGSGTRLTVV.

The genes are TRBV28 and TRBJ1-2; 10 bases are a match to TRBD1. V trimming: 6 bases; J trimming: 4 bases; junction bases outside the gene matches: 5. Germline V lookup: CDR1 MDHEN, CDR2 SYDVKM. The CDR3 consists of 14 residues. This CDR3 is CASREGTGVYGYTF. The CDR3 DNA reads TGTGCCAGCAGGGAAGGGACAGGGGTCTATGGCTACACCTTC.

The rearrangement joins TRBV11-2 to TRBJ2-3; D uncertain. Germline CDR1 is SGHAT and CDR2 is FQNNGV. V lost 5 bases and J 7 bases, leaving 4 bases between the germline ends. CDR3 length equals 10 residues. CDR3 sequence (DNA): TGTGCCAGCAGCGATCATACGCAGTATTTT. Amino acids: CASSDHTQYF.

The CDR3 region has the DNA TGTGCCAGCAGTTTGCGAGAGGCGGGGAACATTCAGTACTTC. Amino acids: CASSLREAGNIQYF. J is TRBJ2-4 and V is TRBV28; D is possibly TRBD2 (6 bases). The germline V and J ends were trimmed by 3 bases and 7 bases, with 13 bases remaining between them. The germline V gene encodes CDR1 MDHEN and CDR2 SYDVKM. The CDR3 has 14 residues.

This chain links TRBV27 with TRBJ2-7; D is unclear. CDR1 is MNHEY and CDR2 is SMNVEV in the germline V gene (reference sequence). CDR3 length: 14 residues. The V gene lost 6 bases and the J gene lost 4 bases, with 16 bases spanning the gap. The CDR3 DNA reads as TGTGCCAGCAGCCTCTCGAGACTCCCGTACGAGCAGTACTTC. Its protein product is CASSLSRLPYEQYF.

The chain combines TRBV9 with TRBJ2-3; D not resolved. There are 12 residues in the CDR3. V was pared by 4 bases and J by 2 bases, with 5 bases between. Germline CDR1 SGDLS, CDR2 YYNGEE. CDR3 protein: CASSPTTDTQYF. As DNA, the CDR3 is TGTGCCAGCAGCCCCACCACAGATACGCAGTATTTT.

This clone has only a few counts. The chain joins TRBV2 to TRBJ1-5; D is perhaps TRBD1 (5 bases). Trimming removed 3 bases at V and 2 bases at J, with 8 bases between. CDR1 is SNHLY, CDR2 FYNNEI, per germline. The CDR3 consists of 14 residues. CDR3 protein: CASSDGGGNQPQHF. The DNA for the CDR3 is TGTGCCAGCAGTGATGGAGGGGGCAATCAGCCCCAGCATTTT.

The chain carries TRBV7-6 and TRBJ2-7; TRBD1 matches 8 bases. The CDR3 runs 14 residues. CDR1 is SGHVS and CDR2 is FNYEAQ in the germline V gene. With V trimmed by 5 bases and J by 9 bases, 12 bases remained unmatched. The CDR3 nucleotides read TGTGCCAGCAGCGCCCCAGGACAGGGTGCTCGGCAGTACTTC. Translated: CASSAPGQGARQYF.

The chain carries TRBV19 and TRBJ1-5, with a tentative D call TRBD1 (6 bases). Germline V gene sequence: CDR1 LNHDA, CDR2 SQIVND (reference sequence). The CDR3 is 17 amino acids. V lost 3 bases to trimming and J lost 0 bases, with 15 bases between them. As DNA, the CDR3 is TGTGCCAGTAGTATGAGACAGGACGCCCCTAGCAATCAGCCCCAGCATTTT. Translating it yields CASSMRQDAPSNQPQHF.

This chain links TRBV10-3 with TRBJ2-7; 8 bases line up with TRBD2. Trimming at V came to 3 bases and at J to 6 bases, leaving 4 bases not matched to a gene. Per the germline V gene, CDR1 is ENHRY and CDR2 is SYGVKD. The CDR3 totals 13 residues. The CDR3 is CAISESGGREQYF. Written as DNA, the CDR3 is TGTGCCATCAGTGAAAGCGGGGGCCGCGAGCAGTACTTC.

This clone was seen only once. This CDR3 is CASSKGQTNEKLFF. The CDR3 coding sequence is TGTGCCAGCAGCAAAGGACAGACTAATGAAAAACTGTTTTTT. The chain recombines TRBV9 with TRBJ1-4; TRBD1 might be the D (6 bases). V lost 4 bases and J 2 bases, leaving 9 bases between the germline ends. The CDR3 has 14 residues. CDR1 is SGDLS, CDR2 YYNGEE, per germline.